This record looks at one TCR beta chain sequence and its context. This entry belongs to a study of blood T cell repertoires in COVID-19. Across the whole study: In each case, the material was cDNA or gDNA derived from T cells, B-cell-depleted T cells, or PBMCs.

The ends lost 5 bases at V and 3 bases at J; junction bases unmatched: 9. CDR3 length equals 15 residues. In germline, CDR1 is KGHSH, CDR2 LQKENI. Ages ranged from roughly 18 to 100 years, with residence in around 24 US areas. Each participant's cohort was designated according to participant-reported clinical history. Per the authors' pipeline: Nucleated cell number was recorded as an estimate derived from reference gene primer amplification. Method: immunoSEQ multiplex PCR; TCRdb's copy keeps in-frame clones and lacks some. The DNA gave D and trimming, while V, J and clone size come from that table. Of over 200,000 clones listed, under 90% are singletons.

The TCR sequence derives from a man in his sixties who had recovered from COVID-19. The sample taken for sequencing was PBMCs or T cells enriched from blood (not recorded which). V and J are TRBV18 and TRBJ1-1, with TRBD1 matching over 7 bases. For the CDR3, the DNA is TGTGCCAGCTCAGTGATGAAAGGGGGCTACACTGAAGCTTTCTTT. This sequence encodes CASSVMKGGYTEAFF.